This TCR beta chain was sequenced in a study of cytomegalovirus exposure and HLA in healthy donors. Study-wide findings and caveats: Some public TCRs appeared in many individuals, while most sequences were rare. Several V segments, TRBV6-2 and TRBV6-3 among them, could not be told apart and were dropped. Among CMV-associated TCR beta chains, most appeared HLA-restricted in a later analysis. Some TCR beta chains (about 180 of them) were listed as cytomegalovirus-associated.

60 Vbeta and 13 Jbeta primers were used in PCR. The method was immunoSEQ multiplex PCR; TCRdb's version includes in-frame clones alone and lacks a portion of them. The data show roughly 190,000 clones, roughly 60% seen once. This CDR3 contains 14 residues. V lost 3 bases and J lost 6; bases outside the gene matches: 3. Germline V gives CDR1 GTSNPN, CDR2 SVGIG (reference sequence). Regarding this clone: The antigen remains unidentified.

The sequence came from a man between 40 and 49 years old in good health and CMV-seronegative. The rearrangement links TRBV30 to TRBJ1-5; 12 nucleotides line up with TRBD1. Sequenced sample: PBMCs. CDR3 DNA sequence: TGTGCCTGGAGCGGGACAGGGGGCAGTCAGCCCCAGCATTTT. It is translated as CAWSGTGGSQPQHF.